The 28 T cell receptor beta chains below were found in one sample sequenced in a study of early stage breast cancer tumors. Using immunoSEQ multiplex PCR, the repertoire was profiled, and TCRdb retains in-frame clones only, with some absent. The data show about 51,000 clones, with around 80% seen just once and around 3.4% held by the top ten. Material: blood. The origin of the receptors is a person between 35 and 49 years old with breast cancer.

The rearrangement links TRBV7-3 to TRBJ2-7, with 7 bases aligning to TRBD2. The CDR3 loop spans 16 amino acids. Germline V gene sequence: CDR1 SGHTA, CDR2 FQGTGA. Trimming took 5 bases from V and 2 from J; bases not matched to a gene: 12. The CDR3 nucleotides are TGTGCCAGCAGCCTGCTCGTTAGGACTAGTCCCTACGAGCAGTACTTC. This gives the protein CASSLLVRTSPYEQYF.

This clone was recorded a few times. The chain uses TRBV15 and TRBJ1-1; D is possibly TRBD1 (5 bases). V lost 3 bases and J lost 10, with 15 bases in between. The CDR3 is 13 amino acids. Germline-derived CDR1 and CDR2 are LNHNV and YYDKDF (reference sequence). In nucleotides, the CDR3 is TGTGCCACCAGCAGGGACCCCCGGGACGGAGCTTTCTTT. It yields the protein CATSRDPRDGAFF.

The table lists this clone with a count of one. The chain employs TRBV5-1 and TRBJ1-2; D perhaps matches TRBD1 (5 bases). Per germline, CDR1 SGHRS and CDR2 YFSETQ. V was shortened by 3 bases and J by 4 bases, with 10 bases between the two germline ends. The CDR3 covers 13 residues. Here the CDR3 reads CASSYDSLYGYTF. The CDR3 DNA reads as TGCGCCAGCAGCTACGACAGCCTCTATGGCTACACCTTC.

The chain recombines TRBV29-1 with TRBJ2-5, with 7 bases matching TRBD1. The J segment lost 5 bases and the V segment lost 6 bases, leaving 18 bases of the junction unmatched. The CDR3 is 16 amino acids. Germline V CDR1 and CDR2: SQVTM, ANQGSEA. CDR3 residues: CSVQESRGYAGETQYF. CDR3 bases: TGCAGCGTACAGGAGAGCAGGGGGTATGCCGGGGAGACCCAGTACTTC.

J is TRBJ2-1 and V is TRBV27; 7 bases match TRBD1. V dropped 0 bases and J dropped 0; count of bases not matched to a gene: 2. The germline V gene encodes CDR1 MNHEY and CDR2 SMNVEV (reference sequence). The CDR3 runs to 16 residues. The CDR3 loop reads CASSLSTGSSYNEQFF. The CDR3 DNA follows: TGTGCCAGCAGTTTATCGACAGGGAGCTCCTACAATGAGCAGTTCTTC.

The gene calls are TRBV10-2 and TRBJ1-4; 8 bases align to TRBD1. This CDR3 contains 14 residues. Germline values: CDR1 WSHSY, CDR2 SAAADI. Trimming at V came to 6 bases and at J to 4 bases, leaving 4 bases not matched to a gene. The CDR3 nucleotides read TGCGCCAGCAGCGGACAGGGAGGTAATGAAAAACTGTTTTTT. Translating it yields CASSGQGGNEKLFF.

This clone was counted only a few times. The chain employs TRBV6-6 and TRBJ2-2, with 11 bases matching TRBD2. This CDR3 is built from 15 residues. V lost 6 bases to trimming and J lost 6 bases; unmatched junction nucleotides: 6. The germline V gene encodes CDR1 MNHNY and CDR2 SVGAGI (reference sequence). The CDR3 region has the DNA TGTGCCAGCAGCCTAGCGGGAGGAAATGCCGGGGAGCTGTTTTTT. Protein sequence: CASSLAGGNAGELFF.

The chain couples TRBV11-2 to TRBJ2-1; D unclear. The V and J ends lost 0 bases and 14 bases respectively, with 11 bases between them. Germline V gives CDR1 SGHAT, CDR2 FQNNGV. CDR3 length: 12 residues. CDR3 nucleotide sequence: TGTGCCAGCAGCTTAGATCGCACATTGGAGTTCTTC. Protein sequence: CASSLDRTLEFF.

The chain has TRBV30 and TRBJ2-1, with 9 bases identical to TRBD1. CDR1 is GTSNPN and CDR2 is SVGIG in the germline V gene (reference sequence). V gave up 5 bases and J gave up 6 bases; unmatched junction bases: 14. The CDR3 consists of 16 residues. The CDR3 DNA reads as TGTGCCTGGCATTCATCCGGGACAGGGTTTGTCAATGAGCAGTTCTTC. The encoded protein is CAWHSSGTGFVNEQFF. Full variable domain (rest looked up from reference TRBV30 and TRBJ2-1): SQTIHQWPATLVQPVGSPLSLECTVEGTSNPNLYWYRQAAGRGLQLLFYSVGIGQISSEVPQNLSASRPQDRQFILSSKKLLLSDSGFYLCAWHSSGTGFVNEQFFGPGTRLTVL.

The chain uses TRBV7-8 and TRBJ2-3; D possibly corresponds to TRBD2 (6 bases). The germline gives CDR1 SGHVS, CDR2 FQNEAQ. Trimming cost V 3 bases and J 2 bases, with 9 bases left between them. The CDR3 is made up of 14 amino acids. CDR3 nucleotide sequence: TGTGCCAGCAGCTTGCGGGATCTCACAGATACGCAGTATTTT. Protein: CASSLRDLTDTQYF. Supplemented by reference TRBV7-8 and TRBJ2-3, the full variable domain reads GAGVSQSPRYKVAKRGQDVALRCDPISGHVSLFWYQQALGQGPEFLTYFQNEAQLDKSGLPSDRFFAERPEGSVSTLKIQRTQQEDSAVYLCASSLRDLTDTQYFGPGTRLTVL.

V and J are TRBV13 and TRBJ2-3; the D is unclear. The V end was cut by 6 bases, the J end by 8 bases, with 12 bases between. The germline gives CDR1 PRHDT, CDR2 FYEKMQ (reference sequence). The CDR3 spans 12 residues. The CDR3 bases are TGTGCCAGCAGGATAGAAGAAGGTACGCAGTATTTT. Its protein is CASRIEEGTQYF.

The rearrangement uses TRBV5-1 and TRBJ1-4, with D perhaps TRBD1 (6 bases). The CDR3 has 15 amino acids. Trimming stripped 0 bases from V and 7 bases from J, with 13 bases between. Germline V gene sequence: CDR1 SGHRS, CDR2 YFSETQ. This CDR3 reads CASSLDLGAFEKLFF. The CDR3 bases are TGCGCCAGCAGCTTGGATCTGGGGGCTTTTGAAAAACTGTTTTTT.

This chain links TRBV19 with TRBJ1-4, with TRBD1 as a possible D gene (5 bases). Trimming stripped 5 bases from V and 0 bases from J, with 16 bases between. The germline gives CDR1 LNHDA, CDR2 SQIVND (reference sequence). CDR3 length: 17 amino acids. The CDR3 spells CASSWGRFPSTNEKLFF. CDR3 DNA sequence: TGTGCCAGTAGTTGGGGGAGGTTCCCATCAACTAATGAAAAACTGTTTTTT.

J is TRBJ2-5 and V is TRBV18; TRBD1 or TRBD2 may be the D gene (5 bases each). The CDR3 totals 13 residues. Germline lookup yields CDR1 KGHSH and CDR2 LQKENI. Trimming pared 3 bases from V and 4 bases from J, leaving 9 bases between. The CDR3 sequence: CASSPRGGETQYF. CDR3 bases: TGTGCCAGCTCACCGAGGGGCGGAGAGACCCAGTACTTC.

This clone was observed a single time. This sequence joins TRBV18 and TRBJ1-1; no reliable D call. V shed 0 bases and J shed 1 base, with 6 bases lying between them. Germline values: CDR1 KGHSH, CDR2 LQKENI. The CDR3 has 14 residues. The CDR3, as DNA: TGTGCCAGCTCACCACCGAACCAGAACACTGAAGCTTTCTTT. Translation gives CASSPPNQNTEAFF.

The chain combines TRBV6-5 with TRBJ1-5, with D hard to call. The CDR3 runs to 15 residues. V was pared by 6 bases and J by 4 bases, with 16 bases between. From germline, CDR1 is MNHEY and CDR2 SVGAGI. The CDR3 loop reads CASRVSPSGNQPQHF. CDR3 in DNA: TGTGCCAGCAGAGTCAGCCCCAGCGGGAATCAGCCCCAGCATTTT.

This sequence joins TRBV5-1 and TRBJ1-2, with D uncertain. Looked up from germline, CDR1 is SGHRS and CDR2 is YFSETQ. The length of the CDR3 is 14 residues. Trimming pared 1 base from V and 1 base from J, leaving 8 bases between. CDR3 nucleotides: TGCGCCAGCAGCTTGTCCAGCCTTAACTATGGCTACACCTTC. Translating it yields CASSLSSLNYGYTF.

The gene calls are TRBV7-9 and TRBJ1-5; 9 bases align to TRBD1. The CDR3 covers 15 residues. J gave up 6 bases and V 4 bases, and 7 bases lay outside the gene matches. In germline, CDR1 is SEHNR, CDR2 FQNEAQ (reference sequence). Written as DNA, the CDR3 is TGTGCCAGCAGCTCCGGGACAGGGTTTGTTCAGCCCCAGCATTTT. It is translated as CASSSGTGFVQPQHF.

V is TRBV10-1 and J is TRBJ2-3; 7 nucleotides match TRBD2. The CDR3 length is 12 residues. CDR1 is WNHNN, CDR2 SYGVQD, per germline (reference sequence). V gave up 3 bases and J gave up 14 bases; unmatched junction bases: 8. The CDR3 is CASSDMAGVLYF. CDR3 bases: TGCGCCAGCAGTGATATGGCGGGAGTCCTGTATTTT.

This clone came up a few times. The rearrangement uses TRBV2 and TRBJ2-7; D is perhaps TRBD2 (5 bases). Trimming removed 6 bases from V and 4 bases from J, with 10 bases in between. This CDR3 region has 12 residues. The germline CDR1 and CDR2 sequences are SNHLY and FYNNEI. In nucleotides, the CDR3 is TGTGCCAGCAGGAGCGGTGGGTACGAGCAGTACTTC. Residues: CASRSGGYEQYF.

This clone was detected once. V gene TRBV6-1 combines with J gene TRBJ1-1, with D possibly being TRBD1 (5 bases). Germline assignment: CDR1 MNHNS and CDR2 SASEGT. The V end lost 7 bases, the J end lost 6 bases, and 15 bases lay between the germline ends. The CDR3 runs to 13 residues. The CDR3 DNA sequence: TGTGCCAGCAAGTTGTCAGGGAAAGCTGAAGCTTTCTTT. Protein: CASKLSGKAEAFF.

The chain carries TRBV11-2 and TRBJ2-2; D might be TRBD2 (6 bases). CDR1 SGHAT and CDR2 FQNNGV come from the germline V gene. The V end was cut by 1 base, the J end by 1 base, with 10 bases between. CDR3 size: 16 residues. CDR3 nucleotide sequence: TGTGCCAGCAGCTTAGCCACTAGCAGGAACACCGGGGAGCTGTTTTTT. As protein: CASSLATSRNTGELFF.

This chain links TRBV25-1 with TRBJ1-5; 11 bases match TRBD1. The V gene end was trimmed by 7 bases and the J gene end by 5 bases; junction bases not matched to a gene: 1. CDR1 MGHDK and CDR2 SYGVNS come from the germline V gene. This CDR3 has 13 amino acids. Written as DNA, the CDR3 is TGTGCCAGCACGGGACAGGGGGATCAGCCCCAGCATTTT. It translates to CASTGQGDQPQHF.

The rearrangement joins TRBV30 to TRBJ2-5, with no clear D. The CDR3 sequence is 13 residues long. Trimming left V 1 base short and J 7 bases short, with 13 bases between. CDR1 and CDR2 from the germline V gene are GTSNPN and SVGIG (reference sequence). The CDR3 DNA reads as TGTGCCTGGAGTGGGGATTTAGCCGGGACCCAGTACTTC. Translating gives CAWSGDLAGTQYF.

This clone was picked up one time. This sequence joins TRBV30 and TRBJ1-2, with TRBD1 matching 7 bases. Per the germline V gene, CDR1 is GTSNPN and CDR2 is SVGIG (reference sequence). Unmatched junction bases numbered 10, after V lost 4 bases and J lost 8 bases. There are 13 residues in the CDR3. The CDR3 DNA is TGTGCCTGGAAGGTGGGGACAGTCTGGGGCTACACCTTC. This translates into CAWKVGTVWGYTF.

The chain combines TRBV30 with TRBJ2-5; TRBD2 matches at 13 bases. V trimming: 5 bases; J trimming: 3 bases; junction bases outside the gene matches: 6. The CDR3 runs to 15 residues. Germline lookup yields CDR1 GTSNPN and CDR2 SVGIG (reference sequence). CDR3 bases: TGTGCCTGGGGGGGACTAGCGGGAACGAAAGAGACCCAGTACTTC. Residues: CAWGGLAGTKETQYF.

The chain employs TRBV2 and TRBJ2-1; 7 bases fit TRBD2. The trim removed 3 bases at V and 3 bases at J, leaving 5 bases unmatched. This CDR3 contains 15 residues. CDR1 SNHLY and CDR2 FYNNEI come from the germline V gene. The CDR3 here is CASSDRGTNYNEQFF. The CDR3 DNA reads as TGTGCCAGCAGTGACCGTGGGACTAACTACAATGAGCAGTTCTTC.

The chain carries TRBV5-1 and TRBJ2-1, with D possibly being TRBD2 (7 bases). V was shortened by 0 bases and J by 3 bases, with 10 bases between the two germline ends. The CDR3 covers 15 residues. Germline CDR1 reads SGHRS; CDR2 reads YFSETQ. The chain's CDR3 is CASSLAGGDYNEQFF. CDR3 sequence (DNA): TGCGCCAGCAGCTTGGCGGGGGGCGACTACAATGAGCAGTTCTTC.